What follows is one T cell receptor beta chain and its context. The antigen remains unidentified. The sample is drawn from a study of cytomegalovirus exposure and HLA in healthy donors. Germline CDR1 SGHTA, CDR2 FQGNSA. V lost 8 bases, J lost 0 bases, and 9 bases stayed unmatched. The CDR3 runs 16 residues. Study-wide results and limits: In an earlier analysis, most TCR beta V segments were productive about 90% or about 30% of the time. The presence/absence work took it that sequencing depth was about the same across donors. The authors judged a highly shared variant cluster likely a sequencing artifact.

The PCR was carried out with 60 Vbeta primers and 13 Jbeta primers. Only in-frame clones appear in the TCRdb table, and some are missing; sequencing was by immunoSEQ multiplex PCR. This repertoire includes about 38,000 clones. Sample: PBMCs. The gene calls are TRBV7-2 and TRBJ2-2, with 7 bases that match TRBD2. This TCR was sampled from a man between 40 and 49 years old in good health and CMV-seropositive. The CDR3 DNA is TGTGCCAGCTCTCAGGCTAGCGGAGCGAACACCGGGGAGCTGTTTTTT. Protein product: CASSQASGANTGELFF. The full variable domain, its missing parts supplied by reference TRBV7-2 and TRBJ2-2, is GAGVSQSPSNKVTEKGKDVELRCDPISGHTALYWYRQSLGQGLEFLIYFQGNSAPDKSGLPSDRFSAERTGGSVSTLTIQRTQQEDSAVYLCASSQASGANTGELFFGEGSRLTVL.